The 30 T cell receptor beta chains below all came from one sample that was sequenced in a study of blood T cells in healthy people across ages. A second PCR, run for 7 to 11 cycles, used a sample-barcoded 5' primer plus a J-beta primer mix. MiXCR, applied by TCRdb to the 5' RACE reads, yields one record per CDR3 protein. Here the sample spans approximately 810,000 distinct CDR3 sequences, around 34% being singletons. Input material: blood. Source of these receptors: a young man in good health.

This clonotype was detected a few times. The chain links TRBV2 to TRBJ2-3; D is unclear. Germline V gene data show CDR1 as SNHLY and CDR2 as FYNNEI. CDR3 length: 13 residues. V was cut by 0 bases and J by 6 bases, with 7 bases left in between. In DNA, the CDR3 is TGTGCCAGCAGTGAAGCGCGTTCCGATACGCAGTATTTT. Amino acid sequence: CASSEARSDTQYF.

This clonotype was found once. The chain has TRBV6-5 and TRBJ2-1; perhaps D is TRBD1 or TRBD2 (6 bases each). The CDR3 extends over 14 amino acids. Germline V lookup: CDR1 MNHEY, CDR2 SVGAGI. Trimming stripped 2 bases from V and 6 bases from J, with 11 bases between. This CDR3 reads CASSYPGASNEQFF. The CDR3 nucleotides are TGTGCCAGCAGTTACCCGGGGGCTAGCAATGAGCAGTTCTTC.

The chain links TRBV12-3 or TRBV12-4 to TRBJ2-5, with 10 positions matching TRBD2. V lost 4 bases to trimming and J lost 2 bases; unmatched junction nucleotides: 10. The CDR3 is 17 residues long. CDR3 sequence: CASSWGYTSGVQETQYF. DNA of the CDR3: TGTGCCAGCAGTTGGGGCTACACTAGCGGGGTGCAAGAGACCCAGTACTTC.

This clonotype was seen once. The CDR3: CSVDRGNNEQFF. Written as DNA, the CDR3 is TGCAGCGTTGATCGCGGGAACAATGAGCAGTTCTTC. J is TRBJ2-1 and V is TRBV29-1; D may be TRBD2 (6 bases). CDR1 is SQVTM, CDR2 ANQGSEA, per germline. V gave up 3 bases and J gave up 5 bases, with 8 bases separating them. The CDR3 has 12 amino acids.

V is TRBV4-3 and J is TRBJ1-6, with 7 positions matching TRBD1. The J segment lost 0 bases and the V segment lost 4 bases, leaving 6 bases of the junction unmatched. The CDR3 has 17 residues. Germline V gene data show CDR1 as LGHNA and CDR2 as YSLEER. The CDR3, as DNA: TGCGCCAGCAGCCCTGGACAGGCTAACTCCTATAATTCACCCCTCCACTTT. It is translated as CASSPGQANSYNSPLHF.

The rearrangement joins TRBV12-3 or TRBV12-4 to TRBJ2-7; TRBD2 matches 7 bases. V shed 5 bases, J shed 7 bases, and the junction held 20 bases outside the gene matches. The CDR3 has 17 amino acids. The CDR3 protein is CASSLRVGGHVGREQYF. The CDR3 DNA follows: TGTGCCAGCAGTCTACGGGTGGGAGGGCACGTAGGGCGTGAGCAGTACTTC.

V is TRBV21-1 and J is TRBJ2-6; the table gives TRBD1 as D, unverified against the DNA. TRBV21-1 is assigned pseudogene status. CDR3 length: 19 amino acids. The CDR3 reads CASSKDVGQGFSGANVLTF. The CDR3 DNA is TGTGCCAGCAGCAAAGACGTGGGACAGGGCTTCTCTGGGGCCAACGTCCTGACTTTC.

The chain employs TRBV4-2 and TRBJ1-2; D perhaps matches TRBD1 (6 bases). In germline, CDR1 is LGHNA, CDR2 YNFKEQ. The CDR3 covers 16 residues. V was pared by 5 bases and J by 4 bases, with 20 bases between. CDR3 region: CASSGPDAQGPYGYTF. CDR3 coding DNA: TGTGCCAGCAGCGGACCCGACGCACAGGGTCCCTATGGCTACACCTTC.

This sequence joins TRBV7-2 and TRBJ1-2; D uncertain. The length of the CDR3 is 14 residues. Deletions cut 1 base from V and 4 bases from J, with 10 bases between. Germline V lookup: CDR1 SGHTA, CDR2 FQGNSA. The CDR3 sequence: CASSLGGSSYGYTF. The CDR3 nucleotides read TGTGCCAGCAGCTTAGGAGGGAGCTCCTATGGCTACACCTTC.

Worth noting for this clonotype: At one end, the junction sequence differs from germline, possibly due to a read error. The J gene is TRBJ2-5, the V gene TRBV20-1, with D tentatively TRBD1 or TRBD2 (5 bases each). The CDR3 extends over 14 amino acids. Germline V CDR1 and CDR2: DFQATT, SNEGSKA (reference sequence). The CDR3: CSAPRDRATYEQHF. The CDR3 bases are TGCAGTGCTCCCCGGGACCGCGCAACCTACGAGCAGCACTTC.

This clonotype was detected a few times. The chain has TRBV6-6 and TRBJ2-7; TRBD2 matches at 13 bases. J was trimmed by 2 bases and V by 5 bases; bases with no gene match: 9. This CDR3 has 17 residues. Germline-derived CDR1 and CDR2 are MNHNY and SVGAGI (reference sequence). For the CDR3, the DNA is TGTGCCAGCAGTCCAAGGGGACTAGCGGGGAGGACCTACGAGCAGTACTTC. As protein: CASSPRGLAGRTYEQYF.

The chain combines TRBV20-1 with TRBJ2-3; 9 nucleotides match TRBD2. Trimming removed 5 bases from V and 2 bases from J; junction bases left unmatched: 17. The CDR3 extends over 18 amino acids. The V gene's germline CDR1 is DFQATT and CDR2 SNEGSKA (reference sequence). This chain's CDR3 is CSAPRVAGAPGFTDTQYF. CDR3 bases: TGCAGTGCTCCCCGAGTAGCGGGGGCCCCGGGATTCACAGATACGCAGTATTTT.

This clonotype was detected once. The rearrangement joins TRBV4-3 to TRBJ2-1, with 7 bases lining up with TRBD1. This CDR3 is 16 amino acids long. Germline assignment: CDR1 LGHNA and CDR2 YSLEER. Unmatched junction bases numbered 7, after V lost 1 base and J lost 4 bases. DNA for the CDR3: TGCGCCAGCAGCCAAGCCGGGGACAGAGAGTACAATGAGCAGTTCTTC. This translates into CASSQAGDREYNEQFF.

This clonotype was seen only a few times. This sequence may be a read error, since a much larger clone differs from it by one base. The J gene is TRBJ2-3, the V gene TRBV11-2, with D maybe TRBD1 (6 bases). V lost 5 bases, J lost 4 bases, and 13 bases lay in between. There are 14 residues in the CDR3. CDR1 and CDR2 from the germline V gene are SGHAT and FQNNGV. The CDR3 DNA follows: TGTGCCAGCAGCGCACAGGGTTCCGCAGATACGCAGTATTTT. This encodes CASSAQGSADTQYF.

Details on this clonotype: A much bigger clone sits one base away, suggesting this may be a read error. The chain combines TRBV2 with TRBJ2-3; D not certain. From germline, CDR1 is SNHLY and CDR2 FYNNEI. V lost 3 bases and J lost 4, with 8 bases in between. CDR3 length: 13 amino acids. DNA of the CDR3: TGTGCCAGCAGTGAGAGGTCAGCAGATACGCAGTATTTT. Its translation is CASSERSADTQYF.

In this sample, this clonotype turned up many times. This chain links TRBV15 with TRBJ1-5; D is ambiguous. CDR3 length equals 15 residues. Trimming removed 0 bases at V and 2 bases at J, with 8 bases between. Germline V lookup: CDR1 LNHNV, CDR2 YYDKDF (reference sequence). The CDR3 DNA is TGTGCCACCAGCAGAGATTACCGGGGCAATCAGCCCCAGCATTTT. The encoded protein is CATSRDYRGNQPQHF.

The count of this clonotype is one. The V and J genes are TRBV9 and TRBJ1-1, with TRBD1 matching over 9 bases. The CDR3 has 14 amino acids. CDR1 is SGDLS, CDR2 YYNGEE, per germline. The ends lost 4 bases at V and 6 bases at J; junction bases unmatched: 7. The CDR3 region has the DNA TGTGCCAGCAGCCCGAGACAGGGGGGGGCTGAAGCTTTCTTT. Its translation: CASSPRQGGAEAFF.

The table lists this clonotype with a few counts. CDR3: CASSLGQRLSYEQYF. The CDR3 DNA sequence: TGTGCCAGCAGCCTGGGACAGCGCCTCTCCTACGAGCAGTACTTC. J is TRBJ2-7 and V is TRBV7-2; 7 bases fit TRBD1. There are 15 residues in the CDR3. Per germline, CDR1 SGHTA and CDR2 FQGNSA. The V segment lost 5 bases and the J segment 0 bases; nucleotides outside the gene matches: 7. The entire variable domain, with the rest obtained from reference TRBV7-2 and TRBJ2-7, is as follows: GAGVSQSPSNKVTEKGKDVELRCDPISGHTALYWYRQSLGQGLEFLIYFQGNSAPDKSGLPSDRFSAERTGGSVSTLTIQRTQQEDSAVYLCASSLGQRLSYEQYFGPGTRLTVT.

The chain links TRBV6-2 or TRBV6-3 to TRBJ2-7, with no clear D. The J call may be mistaken, given a closer DNA end match to TRBJ2-5. Germline-derived CDR1 and CDR2 are MNHEY and SVGEGT. The CDR3 consists of 12 residues. CDR3 bases: TGTGCCAGCAGTTTAGCAGCAGCGACCCAGTACTTC. It yields the protein CASSLAAATQYF.

This clonotype was detected only a few times. The chain joins TRBV4-1 to TRBJ1-4, with unresolved D. V was clipped by 0 bases and J by 3 bases, with 8 bases between them. The CDR3 totals 15 residues. Germline V CDR1 and CDR2: MGHRA, YSYEKL. DNA for the CDR3: TGCGCCAGCAGCCAAGAAGTCGCGTCTAATGAAAAACTGTTTTTT. Amino acid sequence: CASSQEVASNEKLFF.

This chain joins TRBV5-1 and TRBJ1-2; TRBD1 matches 9 bases. Germline lookup yields CDR1 SGHRS and CDR2 YFSETQ. V trimming: 4 bases; J trimming: 8 bases; junction bases outside the gene matches: 6. The CDR3 totals 13 residues. The CDR3 reads CASSPRDRAGYTF. DNA of the CDR3: TGCGCCAGCAGCCCGAGGGACAGGGCGGGCTACACCTTC.

The chain carries TRBV5-6 and TRBJ2-2; D is possibly TRBD1 or TRBD2 (5 bases each). V lost 0 bases and J 5 bases, leaving 14 bases between the germline ends. The CDR3 extends over 16 amino acids. The germline V gene encodes CDR1 SGHDT and CDR2 YYEEEE. The CDR3 reads CASSLAGGSRTGELFF. The CDR3 nucleotides read TGTGCCAGCAGCTTGGCTGGGGGAAGTAGGACCGGGGAGCTGTTTTTT.

This chain uses TRBV5-4 with TRBJ2-5, with TRBD2 as a possible D gene (5 bases). Deletions cut 6 bases from V and 2 bases from J, with 11 bases between. In germline, CDR1 is SGHNT, CDR2 YYREEE (reference sequence). This CDR3 contains 13 residues. This CDR3 is CASKTPGQETQYF. CDR3 DNA sequence: TGTGCCAGCAAAACCCCGGGGCAAGAGACCCAGTACTTC.

This clonotype showed up just a few times. This rearrangement joins TRBV4-1 to TRBJ2-3, with TRBD2 identical over 7 bases. Germline CDR1 MGHRA, CDR2 YSYEKL. V was clipped by 8 bases and J by 2 bases; unmatched bases: 7. The CDR3 length is 14 residues. In nucleotides, the CDR3 is TGCGCCAGCGCTACTAGCGCCCTCACAGATACGCAGTATTTT. Protein product: CASATSALTDTQYF.

The DNA for the CDR3 is TGTGCCAGCAGCCCTACCTCTCGGGGAGGGGACACTGAAGCTTTCTTT. Translating it yields CASSPTSRGGDTEAFF. V usage is TRBV7-2 and J usage is TRBJ1-1, with TRBD1 as a possible D gene (5 bases). The length of the CDR3 is 16 residues. The V end lost 5 bases, the J end lost 3 bases, and 19 bases lay between the germline ends. CDR1 and CDR2 (germline): SGHTA, FQGNSA.

This sequence joins TRBV18 and TRBJ1-1; TRBD1 might be the D (5 bases). Trimming cost V 2 bases and J 1 base, with 14 bases left between them. Per germline, CDR1 KGHSH and CDR2 LQKENI. This CDR3 is built from 16 residues. CDR3 sequence reads: CASSPIKGLPNTEAFF. The DNA for the CDR3 is TGTGCCAGCTCACCAATTAAGGGGCTACCGAACACTGAAGCTTTCTTT.

There are many counts of this clonotype. The chain uses TRBV12-3 or TRBV12-4 and TRBJ1-5, with D possibly being TRBD1 (5 bases). The V end lost 3 bases, the J end lost 6 bases, and 12 bases lay between the germline ends. The CDR3 consists of 14 residues. CDR3 DNA: TGTGCCAGCAGTTTGAGTCAGGGAGGTCAGCCCCAGCATTTT. Translating it yields CASSLSQGGQPQHF.

This clonotype was picked up many times. The chain uses TRBV7-2 and TRBJ2-1; 7 bases fit TRBD2. The CDR3 is made up of 18 amino acids. Losses at the gene ends were 3 bases for V and 4 bases for J; bases not matched to a gene: 15. CDR1 and CDR2 from the germline V gene are SGHTA and FQGNSA. The CDR3 nucleotides are TGTGCCAGCAGCTTGATGGGGGACCCCGGGACTACGTACAATGAGCAGTTCTTC. Residues: CASSLMGDPGTTYNEQFF.

The count of this clonotype is one. The J gene is TRBJ2-1, the V gene TRBV29-1; TRBD1 matches 7 bases. V was clipped by 7 bases and J by 12 bases; unmatched bases: 9. From germline, CDR1 is SQVTM and CDR2 ANQGSEA. CDR3 length: 11 residues. Written as DNA, the CDR3 is TGCAGCGGGCAACAGGGGATTGGGCAGTTCTTC. Its protein product is CSGQQGIGQFF.

The rearrangement joins TRBV6-2 or TRBV6-3 to TRBJ1-1; D remains ambiguous. V was cut by 4 bases and J by 2 bases, with 11 bases left in between. The CDR3 is 14 residues long. Per germline, CDR1 MNHEY and CDR2 SVGEGT. The CDR3 here is CASSWVKINTEAFF. The CDR3 region has the DNA TGTGCCAGCAGTTGGGTGAAAATAAACACTGAAGCTTTCTTT.